Presented here are 21 T cell receptor beta chains from one specimen sequenced in a study of read filtering for tumor transcriptome and immune sequencing. From about 0.4 ug of RNA, a library with molecular barcoded alpha/delta and beta/gamma adaptors was made. MiXCR, run by TCRdb on the reads, gives a single entry per CDR3 protein. The repertoire holds roughly 130,000 distinct CDR3 sequences, with roughly 13% as singletons. Input material: a population of CD138-negative cells sorted from bone marrow. These receptors were taken from a donor at least 40 years old with multiple myeloma.

The J gene is TRBJ2-5, the V gene TRBV12-3 or TRBV12-4, with D possibly matching TRBD1 (6 bases). The CDR3 extends over 14 amino acids. V lost 5 bases to trimming and J lost 7 bases, with 17 bases between them. This CDR3 reads CASSPPGQQGTQYF. DNA of the CDR3: TGTGCCAGCAGTCCACCGGGACAACAGGGGACCCAGTACTTC.

This clonotype has at least ten counts. The chain joins TRBV29-1 to TRBJ1-1; unclear D gene. This CDR3 comprises 10 residues. CDR1 is SQVTM and CDR2 is ANQGSEA in the germline V gene. V lost 4 bases and J lost 5, with 5 bases in between. The CDR3 loop reads CSVGGTEAFF. As DNA, the CDR3 is TGCAGCGTTGGTGGGACTGAAGCTTTCTTT.

In the case of this clonotype: It may be a read error: a sequence one base away is much more abundant. The gene calls are TRBV5-1 and TRBJ2-5; a weak D match, TRBD1 (6 bases). Trimming pared 6 bases from V and 1 base from J, leaving 13 bases between. The germline CDR1 and CDR2 sequences are SGHRS and YFSETQ. The CDR3 has 14 amino acids. Here the CDR3 reads CASTPQGGQETQYF. Here the CDR3 DNA reads TGCGCCAGCACCCCACAGGGTGGCCAAGAGACCCAGTACTTC.

The V and J genes are TRBV5-1 and TRBJ2-5, with a possible D match to TRBD1 (6 bases). V lost 6 bases, J lost 2 bases, and 11 bases lay in between. CDR3 length: 13 residues. The germline V gene encodes CDR1 SGHRS and CDR2 YFSETQ. In DNA, the CDR3 is TGCGCCAGCACAGGGGACAATCAAGAGACCCAGTACTTC. Residues: CASTGDNQETQYF. The full variable domain, rest sourced from reference TRBV5-1 and TRBJ2-5, is KAGVTQTPRYLIKTRGQQVTLSCSPISGHRSVSWYQQTPGQGLQFLFEYFSETQRNKGNFPGRFSGRQFSNSRSEMNVSTLELGDSALYLCASTGDNQETQYFGPGTRLLVL.

The sample holds many counts of this clonotype. This chain joins TRBV20-1 and TRBJ2-3, with D uncertain. V dropped 5 bases and J dropped 2 bases, with 20 bases sitting between them. Germline lookup yields CDR1 DFQATT and CDR2 SNEGSKA (reference sequence). The CDR3 is 16 residues long. Here the CDR3 DNA reads TGCAGTGCTTCCTCTTCAGTGGTGGATTACACAGATACGCAGTATTTT. It specifies CSASSSVVDYTDTQYF.

In its sample, this clonotype was seen many times. The rearrangement joins TRBV5-1 to TRBJ1-2; D gene unclear. The V gene's germline CDR1 is SGHRS and CDR2 YFSETQ. The CDR3 length is 17 residues. Trimming left V 4 bases short and J 5 bases short, with 24 bases between. The CDR3 region has the DNA TGCGCCAGCAGCGCCACCCCCGGGGAAGGGCAGACTTATGGCTACACCTTC. This encodes CASSATPGEGQTYGYTF.

This clonotype was detected many times. In nucleotides, the CDR3 is TGCAGCACCTTTCAACCAGGGGCCGACACCGGGGAGCTGTTTTTT. Protein: CSTFQPGADTGELFF. J is TRBJ2-2 and V is TRBV29-1; D perhaps matches TRBD1 (6 bases). Germline V lookup: CDR1 SQVTM, CDR2 ANQGSEA. V shed 8 bases and J shed 3 bases, with 19 bases lying between them. This CDR3 contains 15 residues.

In its sample, this clonotype was seen many times. This chain connects TRBV3-1 to TRBJ2-5, with D possibly matching TRBD1 (6 bases). Germline CDR1 reads LGHDT; CDR2 reads YNNKEL (reference sequence). The CDR3 length is 14 residues. The V end was cut by 4 bases, the J end by 2 bases, with 11 bases between. The CDR3 DNA follows: TGTGCCAGCAGCCCATGGACAGCTCAAGAGACCCAGTACTTC. Its translation is CASSPWTAQETQYF.

In the case of this clonotype: The junction shows a germline mismatch at one end, possibly a read error. The chain carries TRBV20-1 and TRBJ2-1, with TRBD2 identical over 9 bases. The germline gives CDR1 DFQATT, CDR2 SNEGSKA (reference sequence). The CDR3 sequence is 16 residues long. In DNA, the CDR3 is TGCAGTGCTAGAGATCTTAGCGGGAGAGGCTACAATAAGCAGTTCTTC. Its protein product is CSARDLSGRGYNKQFF.

This chain uses TRBV3-1 with TRBJ1-1, with TRBD1 matching over 7 bases. This CDR3 has 14 amino acids. With 1 base clipped from V and 8 bases from J, the junction kept 7 bases outside the gene matches. In germline, CDR1 is LGHDT, CDR2 YNNKEL (reference sequence). The CDR3 DNA follows: TGTGCCAGCAGCCAAGGAGACAGGGAGGGAGAAGCTTTCTTT. It codes for CASSQGDREGEAFF.

This chain links TRBV2 with TRBJ1-1; D unclear. The germline V and J ends were trimmed by 6 bases and 4 bases, with 15 bases remaining between them. In germline, CDR1 is SNHLY, CDR2 FYNNEI. This CDR3 region has 14 residues. CDR3 amino acids: CASSVKEKRTEAFF. DNA of the CDR3: TGTGCCAGCAGCGTAAAGGAGAAGCGCACTGAAGCTTTCTTT.

This clonotype has a count of ten or more. The chain has TRBV9 and TRBJ2-2; perhaps TRBD2 as D (6 bases). This CDR3 contains 15 residues. V dropped 0 bases and J dropped 8 bases, with 14 bases sitting between them. In germline, CDR1 is SGDLS, CDR2 YYNGEE. DNA of the CDR3: TGTGCCAGCAGCGTAGATTCCCAGGGAGGAGGGGAGCTGTTTTTT. Its translation: CASSVDSQGGGELFF.

In its sample, this clonotype was seen many times. The chain employs TRBV10-3 and TRBJ1-1; the D gene is possibly TRBD1 (5 bases). This CDR3 has 13 residues. Germline CDR1 is ENHRY and CDR2 is SYGVKD. The V end lost 9 bases, the J end lost 11 bases, and 22 bases lay between the germline ends. CDR3 sequence reads: CAIFRDSAEGAFF. CDR3 nucleotide sequence: TGTGCCATTTTCCGGGACTCCGCGGAGGGGGCTTTCTTT.

This clonotype was recorded many times. V gene TRBV10-3 combines with J gene TRBJ1-5, with D possibly matching TRBD1 (5 bases). The germline gives CDR1 ENHRY, CDR2 SYGVKD. Trimming cost V 5 bases and J 4 bases, with 21 bases left between them. The CDR3 runs to 17 residues. CDR3 region: CAISKDPQETPNQPQHF. The CDR3 DNA follows: TGTGCCATCAGTAAGGACCCACAGGAGACCCCTAATCAGCCCCAGCATTTT.

This clonotype appeared many times. CDR3 residues: CASRGTSNQPQHF. The DNA for the CDR3 is TGTGCCAGCCGGGGGACTAGCAATCAGCCCCAGCATTTT. The chain couples TRBV11-2 to TRBJ1-5; tentative D call: TRBD1 (5 bases). This CDR3 is 13 amino acids long. With 8 bases removed from V and 0 bases from J, the gap between germline ends came to 8 bases. The germline gives CDR1 SGHAT, CDR2 FQNNGV.

The chain uses TRBV24-1 and TRBJ2-1, with 7 bases aligning to TRBD2. The J segment lost 5 bases and the V segment lost 9 bases, leaving 9 bases of the junction unmatched. The CDR3 is 14 residues long. The germline V gene encodes CDR1 KGHDR and CDR2 SFDVKD. The CDR3 DNA reads as TGTGCCACCCGTGCGGGGGAAAATCACAATGAGCAGTTCTTC. As protein: CATRAGENHNEQFF.

Notes on this clonotype: The final CDR3 position lacks the conserved phenylalanine or tryptophan, pointing to a likely read error. The chain uses TRBV12-3 or TRBV12-4 and TRBJ1-5; D is perhaps TRBD1 (5 bases). V was cut by 2 bases and J by 6 bases, with 11 bases left in between. This CDR3 is 14 amino acids long. The CDR3 DNA reads as TGTGCCAGCAGTTTAAAAGGGGCGAGTCAGCCCCAGCATTTG. It is translated as CASSLKGASQPQHL.

This clonotype has more than one count but fewer than ten. The rearrangement joins TRBV20-1 to TRBJ2-2; tentative D call: TRBD2 (6 bases). The CDR3 runs to 15 residues. V was shortened by 5 bases and J by 0 bases, with 13 bases between the two germline ends. Germline V gene lookup returns CDR1 DFQATT and CDR2 SNEGSKA (reference sequence). The CDR3 loop reads CSAALERANTGELFF. DNA for the CDR3: TGCAGTGCTGCCTTGGAGCGGGCGAACACCGGGGAGCTGTTTTTT.

At least ten counts were recorded for this clonotype. This chain uses TRBV2 with TRBJ2-2, with TRBD1 matching over 7 bases. Germline CDR1 is SNHLY and CDR2 is FYNNEI. CDR3 length: 15 amino acids. The V segment lost 6 bases and the J segment 0 bases; nucleotides outside the gene matches: 4. In nucleotides, the CDR3 is TGTGCCAGCAGGTTGACAGGGACGAACACCGGGGAGCTGTTTTTT. It yields the protein CASRLTGTNTGELFF.

The table lists this clonotype with many counts. This chain joins TRBV4-2 and TRBJ2-1, with a possible D match to TRBD1 (5 bases). CDR1 LGHNA and CDR2 YNFKEQ come from the germline V gene. The CDR3 loop spans 15 amino acids. V was pared by 0 bases and J by 7 bases, with 13 bases between. DNA for the CDR3: TGTGCCAGCAGCCAAGATTCGCAGGGCCGAAATGAGCAGTTCTTC. This codes for CASSQDSQGRNEQFF.

This clonotype was found many times. The rearrangement links TRBV28 to TRBJ1-1; TRBD1 matches at 9 bases. The V gene end was trimmed by 3 bases and the J gene end by 2 bases; junction bases not matched to a gene: 7. CDR1 is MDHEN, CDR2 SYDVKM, per germline. This CDR3 is 16 amino acids long. The chain's CDR3 is CASSFNKGQGNTEAFF. Written as DNA, the CDR3 is TGTGCCAGCAGTTTTAACAAGGGACAGGGCAACACTGAAGCTTTCTTT.